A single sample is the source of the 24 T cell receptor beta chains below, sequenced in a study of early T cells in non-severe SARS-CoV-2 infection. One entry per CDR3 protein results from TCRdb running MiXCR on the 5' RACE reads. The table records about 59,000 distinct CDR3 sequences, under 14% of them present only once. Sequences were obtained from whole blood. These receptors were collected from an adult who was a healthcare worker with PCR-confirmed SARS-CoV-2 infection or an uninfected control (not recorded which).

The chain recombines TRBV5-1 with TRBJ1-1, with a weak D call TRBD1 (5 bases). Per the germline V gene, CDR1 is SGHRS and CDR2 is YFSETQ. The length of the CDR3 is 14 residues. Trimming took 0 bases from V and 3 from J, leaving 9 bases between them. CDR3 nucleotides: TGCGCCAGCAGCTTGGGGCAGGGTTACACTGAAGCTTTCTTT. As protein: CASSLGQGYTEAFF.

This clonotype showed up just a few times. This chain's CDR3 is CASSYHTGDYGYTF. CDR3 bases: TGTGCCAGCAGTTACCATACAGGGGACTATGGCTACACCTTC. The rearrangement links TRBV6-5 to TRBJ1-2, with 7 bases fitting TRBD1. CDR3 length: 14 residues. Germline CDR1 MNHEY, CDR2 SVGAGI. Trimming removed 2 bases from V and 3 bases from J; junction bases left unmatched: 3.

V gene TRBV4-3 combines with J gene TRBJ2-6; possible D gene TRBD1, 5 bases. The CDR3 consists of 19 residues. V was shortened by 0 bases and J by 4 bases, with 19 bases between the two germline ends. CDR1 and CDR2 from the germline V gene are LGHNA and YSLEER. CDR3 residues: CASSQDHPGSSPGANVLTF. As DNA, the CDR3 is TGCGCCAGCAGCCAAGATCATCCAGGGTCGAGCCCAGGGGCCAACGTCCTGACTTTC.

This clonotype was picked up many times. DNA of the CDR3: TGTGCCAGCAGTTACTCTACGGGGGCTGAAGCTTTCTTT. This translates into CASSYSTGAEAFF. The rearrangement links TRBV6-2 or TRBV6-3 to TRBJ1-1; maybe TRBD1 (5 bases). V gave up 0 bases and J gave up 6 bases, with 8 bases separating them. Germline values: CDR1 MNHEY, CDR2 SVGEGT. The CDR3 totals 13 residues.

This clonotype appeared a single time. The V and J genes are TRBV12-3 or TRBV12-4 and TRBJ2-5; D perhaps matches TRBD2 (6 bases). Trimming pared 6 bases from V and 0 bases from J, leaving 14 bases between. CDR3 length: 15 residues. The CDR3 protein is CASSPLAGYQETQYF. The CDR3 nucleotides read TGTGCCAGCAGCCCTTTGGCGGGGTACCAAGAGACCCAGTACTTC.

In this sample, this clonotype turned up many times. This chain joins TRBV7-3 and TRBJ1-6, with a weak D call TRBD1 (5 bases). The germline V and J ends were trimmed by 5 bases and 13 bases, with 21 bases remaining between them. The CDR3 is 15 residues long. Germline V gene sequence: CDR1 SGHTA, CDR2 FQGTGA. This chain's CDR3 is CASSPGTVGGSPLHF. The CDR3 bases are TGTGCCAGCAGCCCCGGGACGGTGGGTGGTAGCCCCCTCCACTTT.

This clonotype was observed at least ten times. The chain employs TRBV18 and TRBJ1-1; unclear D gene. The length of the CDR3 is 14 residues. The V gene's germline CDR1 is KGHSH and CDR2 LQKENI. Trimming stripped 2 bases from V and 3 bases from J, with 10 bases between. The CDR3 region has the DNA TGTGCCAGCTCACCAGTTCGGAAGGACACTGAAGCTTTCTTT. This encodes CASSPVRKDTEAFF.

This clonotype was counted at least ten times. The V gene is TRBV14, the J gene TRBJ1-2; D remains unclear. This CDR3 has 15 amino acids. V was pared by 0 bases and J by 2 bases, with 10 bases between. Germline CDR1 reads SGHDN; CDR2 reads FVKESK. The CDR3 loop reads CASSQDPRNNYGYTF. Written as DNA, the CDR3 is TGTGCCAGCAGCCAAGATCCTCGCAACAACTATGGCTACACCTTC.

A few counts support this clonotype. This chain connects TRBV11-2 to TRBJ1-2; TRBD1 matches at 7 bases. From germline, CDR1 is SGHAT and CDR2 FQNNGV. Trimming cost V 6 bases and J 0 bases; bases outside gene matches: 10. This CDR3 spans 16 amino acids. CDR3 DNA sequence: TGTGCCAGCAGTCCCCTCCACAGGGGACCTAACTATGGCTACACCTTC. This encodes CASSPLHRGPNYGYTF.

The CDR3 reads CASSAWTSGGMDTQYF. Here the CDR3 DNA reads TGTGCCAGCAGCGCCTGGACTAGCGGGGGGATGGATACGCAGTATTTT. V and J are TRBV7-9 and TRBJ2-3; 14 nucleotides agree with TRBD2. The length of the CDR3 is 16 residues. The germline V gene has CDR1 SEHNR and CDR2 FQNEAQ (reference sequence). After removal of 5 bases from V and 6 bases from J, the junction contained 7 bases not matched to a gene.

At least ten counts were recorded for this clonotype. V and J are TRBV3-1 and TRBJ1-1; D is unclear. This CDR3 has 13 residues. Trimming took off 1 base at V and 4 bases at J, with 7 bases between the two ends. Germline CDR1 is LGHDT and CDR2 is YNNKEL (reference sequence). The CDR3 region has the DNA TGTGCCAGCAGCCAAGGATTTAGCACTGAAGCTTTCTTT. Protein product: CASSQGFSTEAFF.

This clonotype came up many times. The chain's CDR3 is CASSLESNQPQHF. The CDR3, as DNA: TGTGCCAGCAGCTTGGAGAGCAATCAGCCCCAGCATTTT. The chain has TRBV7-2 and TRBJ1-5; D gene unclear. Germline V gene data show CDR1 as SGHTA and CDR2 as FQGNSA. The CDR3 totals 13 residues. Trimming pared 3 bases from V and 1 base from J, leaving 4 bases between.

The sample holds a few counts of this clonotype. CDR3 in DNA: TGTGCCAGCAGCAAACTCGGGGGTCTCGGTGAGCAGTTCTTC. Amino acid sequence: CASSKLGGLGEQFF. The chain uses TRBV6-5 and TRBJ2-1, with D tentatively TRBD2 (6 bases). Deletions cut 6 bases from V and 9 bases from J, with 18 bases between. In germline, CDR1 is MNHEY, CDR2 SVGAGI. CDR3 length: 14 amino acids.

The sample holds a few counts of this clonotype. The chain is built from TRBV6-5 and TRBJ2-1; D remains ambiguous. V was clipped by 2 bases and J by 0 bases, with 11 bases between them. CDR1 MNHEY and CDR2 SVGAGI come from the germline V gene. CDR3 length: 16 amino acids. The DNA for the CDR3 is TGTGCCAGCAGTTACGTCGGCCTCAGCTCCTACAATGAGCAGTTCTTC. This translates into CASSYVGLSSYNEQFF.

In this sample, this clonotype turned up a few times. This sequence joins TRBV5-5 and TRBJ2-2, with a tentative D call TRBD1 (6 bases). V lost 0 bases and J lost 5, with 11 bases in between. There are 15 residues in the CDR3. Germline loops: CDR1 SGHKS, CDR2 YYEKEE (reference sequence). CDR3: CASSLGQGKTGELFF. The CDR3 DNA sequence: TGTGCCAGCAGCTTGGGCCAGGGGAAAACCGGGGAGCTGTTTTTT.

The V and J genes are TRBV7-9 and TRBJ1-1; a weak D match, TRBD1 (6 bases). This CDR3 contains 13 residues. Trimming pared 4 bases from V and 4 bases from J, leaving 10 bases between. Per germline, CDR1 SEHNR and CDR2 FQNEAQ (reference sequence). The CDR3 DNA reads TGTGCCAGCAGCTCAGGGGTTGGCACTGAAGCTTTCTTT. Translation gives CASSSGVGTEAFF. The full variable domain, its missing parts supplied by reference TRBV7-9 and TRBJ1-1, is DTGVSQNPRHKITKRGQNVTFRCDPISEHNRLYWYRQTLGQGPEFLTYFQNEAQLEKSRLLSDRFSAERPKGSFSTLEIQRTEQGDSAMYLCASSSGVGTEAFFGQGTRLTVV.

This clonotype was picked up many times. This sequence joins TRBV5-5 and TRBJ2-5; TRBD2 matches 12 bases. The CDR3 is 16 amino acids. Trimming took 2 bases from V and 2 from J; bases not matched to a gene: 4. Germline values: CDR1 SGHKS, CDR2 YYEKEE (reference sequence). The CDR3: CASSFTGLAGQETQYF. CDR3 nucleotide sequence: TGTGCCAGCAGCTTTACAGGACTAGCGGGACAAGAGACCCAGTACTTC. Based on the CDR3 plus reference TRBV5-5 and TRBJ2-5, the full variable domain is DAGVTQSPTHLIKTRGQQVTLRCSPISGHKSVSWYQQVLGQGPQFIFQYYEKEERGRGNFPDRFSARQFPNYSSELNVNALLLGDSALYLCASSFTGLAGQETQYFGPGTRLLVL.

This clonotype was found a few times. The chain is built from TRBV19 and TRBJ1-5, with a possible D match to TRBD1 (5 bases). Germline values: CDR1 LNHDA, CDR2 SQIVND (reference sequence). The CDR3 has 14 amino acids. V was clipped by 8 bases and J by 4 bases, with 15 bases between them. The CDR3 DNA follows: TGTGCCAGTTCCCCAGGGCTTTTGAATCAGCCCCAGCATTTT. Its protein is CASSPGLLNQPQHF.

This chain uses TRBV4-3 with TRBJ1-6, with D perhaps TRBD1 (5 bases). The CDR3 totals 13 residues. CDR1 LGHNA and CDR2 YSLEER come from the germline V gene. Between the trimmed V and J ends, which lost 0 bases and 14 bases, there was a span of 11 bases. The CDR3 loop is CASSQDPQGTLHF. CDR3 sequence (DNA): TGCGCCAGCAGCCAAGATCCCCAGGGTACCCTCCACTTT.

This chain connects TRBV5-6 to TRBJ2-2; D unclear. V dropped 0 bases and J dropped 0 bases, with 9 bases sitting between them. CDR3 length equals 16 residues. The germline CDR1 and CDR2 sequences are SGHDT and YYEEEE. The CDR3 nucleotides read TGTGCCAGCAGCTTGGATGTTTGGGCGAACACCGGGGAGCTGTTTTTT. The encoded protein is CASSLDVWANTGELFF.

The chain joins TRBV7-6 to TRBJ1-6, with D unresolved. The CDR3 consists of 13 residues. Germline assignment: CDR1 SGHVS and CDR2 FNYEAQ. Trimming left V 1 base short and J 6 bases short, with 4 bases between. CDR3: CASSLGTNSPLHF. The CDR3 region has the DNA TGTGCCAGCAGCTTAGGAACTAATTCACCCCTCCACTTT.

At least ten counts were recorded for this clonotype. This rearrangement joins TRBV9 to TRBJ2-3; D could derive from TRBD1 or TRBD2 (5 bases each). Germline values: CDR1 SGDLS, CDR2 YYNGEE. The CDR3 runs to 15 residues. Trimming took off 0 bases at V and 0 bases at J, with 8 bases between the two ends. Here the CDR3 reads CASSVAGRSTDTQYF. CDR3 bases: TGTGCCAGCAGCGTAGCGGGACGGAGCACAGATACGCAGTATTTT.

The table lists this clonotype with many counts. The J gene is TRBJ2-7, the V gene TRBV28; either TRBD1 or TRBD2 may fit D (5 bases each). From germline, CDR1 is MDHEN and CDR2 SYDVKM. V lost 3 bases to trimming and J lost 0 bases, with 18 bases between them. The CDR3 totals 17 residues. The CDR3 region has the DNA TGTGCCAGCAGTTTGGGCCAGGTGGGACCACCCTCCTACGAGCAGTACTTC. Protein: CASSLGQVGPPSYEQYF.

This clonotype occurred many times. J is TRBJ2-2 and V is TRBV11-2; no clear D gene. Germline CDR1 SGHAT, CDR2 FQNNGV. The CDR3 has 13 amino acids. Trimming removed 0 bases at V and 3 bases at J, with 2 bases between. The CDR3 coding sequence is TGTGCCAGCAGCTTAGATCACACCGGGGAGCTGTTTTTT. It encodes CASSLDHTGELFF. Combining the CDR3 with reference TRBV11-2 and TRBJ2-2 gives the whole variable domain EAGVAQSPRYKIIEKRQSVAFWCNPISGHATLYWYQQILGQGPKLLIQFQNNGVVDDSQLPKDRFSAERLKGVDSTLKIQPAKLEDSAVYLCASSLDHTGELFFGEGSRLTVL.